This is a list of T cell receptor beta chains from one sample in a study of T-cell memory formation after mild COVID-19. MiXCR, run by TCRdb on the 5' RACE reads, gives a single entry per CDR3 protein. In the table there are hundreds of thousands of distinct CDR3 sequences, over 15% of which are singletons. Sequencing used PBMCs or a T cell subset sorted from them (not recorded which). These receptor sequences come from an adult woman who had mild COVID-19 (a few samples of this study predate the infection). Cell type and time point are not known. Both conserved end residues are part of each CDR3. Each record gives: clone size, J gene, V gene, D gene, CDR3 DNA, CDR3 protein. A D gene is named only where the DNA matches it firmly. Clone size is not always given. Where it is, it says once, few, many or a class for expanded clones.

>-|TRBJ1-6|TRBV7-9|-
TGTGCCAGCCAAGGGGTAGTTTCACCCCTCCACTTT
CASQGVVSPLHF
>-|TRBJ1-1|TRBV28|TRBD1
TGTGCCAGCAGTTTATGGGCCCCCGGGACAGGGAAGGGCACTGAAGCTTTCTTT
CASSLWAPGTGKGTEAFF
>-|TRBJ2-3|TRBV11-2|TRBD2
TGTGCCAGCAGCTTAAATCCACTAGCGGTTGGAGATACGCAGTATTTT
CASSLNPLAVGDTQYF
>few|TRBJ1-6|TRBV7-8|TRBD1
TGTGCCAGCAGCGCCAGGACAGGGAGCAATTCACCCCTCCACTTT
CASSARTGSNSPLHF
>-|TRBJ1-2|TRBV24-1|-
TGTGCCACCAGTTTGGGGGACTATGGCTACACCTTC
CATSLGDYGYTF
>few|TRBJ2-6|TRBV9|-
TGTGCCAGCGCCGCCGTTGGGGCCAACGTCCTGACTTTC
CASAAVGANVLTF
>many|TRBJ2-7|TRBV7-9|TRBD2
TGTGCCAGCAGCTTAGTCCCCCCGCTAGCGGGCCGATACGAGCAGTACTTC
CASSLVPPLAGRYEQYF
>-|TRBJ2-7|TRBV29-1|TRBD1
TGCAGCGTTAAGGGACAGAGGGAGCAGTACTTC
CSVKGQREQYF
>-|TRBJ2-1|TRBV20-1|TRBD2
TGCAGTGCTCGGGGGGGGGCCAAAAATGAGCAGTTCTTC
CSARGGAKNEQFF
>-|TRBJ2-2|TRBV7-3|-
TGTGCCAGCAGCCGCTCGCCGTACGGCACCGGGGAGCTGTTTTTT
CASSRSPYGTGELFF
>few|TRBJ1-5|TRBV4-1|TRBD1
TGCGCCAGCAGAGGACAGGGATTTTTTCAGCCCCAGCATTTT
CASRGQGFFQPQHF
>few|TRBJ2-2|TRBV7-2|-
TGTGCCAGCAGCTTAATCCCAGGGAACACCGGGGAGCTGTTTTTT
CASSLIPGNTGELFF
>few|TRBJ2-2|TRBV6-2/TRBV6-3|TRBD1
TGTGCCAGCAGGAGGGACAGGGAACGCACCGGGGAGCTGTTTTTT
CASRRDRERTGELFF
>-|TRBJ2-7|TRBV9|TRBD1
TGTGCCAGCAGCGTAGTAGGGGGACAGGGGAGTTCGGAGCAGTACTTC
CASSVVGGQGSSEQYF
>-|TRBJ2-7|TRBV10-3|TRBD1
TGTGCCATCAGCCAACCCCGGGACAGGGGAAGCCACGAGCAGTACTTC
CAISQPRDRGSHEQYF
>many|TRBJ2-5|TRBV7-2|-
TGTGCCAGCAGCTTAGCGGGACGGCAAGAGACCCAGTACTTC
CASSLAGRQETQYF
>few|TRBJ1-5|TRBV7-2|-
TGTGCCAGCAGTCCCTATGGGACGGCCAATCAGCCCCAGCATTTT
CASSPYGTANQPQHF
>-|TRBJ1-5|TRBV20-1|-
TGCAGTGCTAGACCCGGGGAGGGGGGCCAGCCCCAGCATTTT
CSARPGEGGQPQHF
>-|TRBJ1-1|TRBV24-1|-
TGTGCCACCAGCAGGAGGGCCCCGGGTGAAGCTTTCTTT
CATSRRAPGEAFF
>many|TRBJ1-3|TRBV5-5|TRBD1
TGTGCCAGCACAGGACCCGGGACAGCCAACACCATATATTTT
CASTGPGTANTIYF
>-|TRBJ1-5|TRBV6-2/TRBV6-3|TRBD1
TGTGCCAGCAGGCAACGACAGGGGGGCAATCAGCCCCAGCATTTT
CASRQRQGGNQPQHF
>-|TRBJ2-1|TRBV4-1|-
TGCGCCAGCAGCCAAGATCCCGGCGATCCAGGCCATGAGCAGTTCTTC
CASSQDPGDPGHEQFF
>few|TRBJ2-7|TRBV5-6|-
TGTGCCAGCAGCGCCGGGATCTACGAGCAGTACTTC
CASSAGIYEQYF
>few|TRBJ1-1|TRBV24-1|TRBD1
TGTGCCACCAGTGAAAGCGGACAGGGAGACGCGAGGACTGAAGCTTTCTTT
CATSESGQGDARTEAFF